A selection of T cell receptor beta chains follows, all from one sample in a study of OX40 agonist ivuxolimab in advanced cancers. Profiled with immunoSEQ multiplex PCR; TCRdb holds only in-frame clones, not every one. This sample has 50,000 to 75,000 clones, with 85% to 90% found just once. The sample was CD4+ or CD8+ T cells sorted from blood, taken in a trial of the OX40 agonist ivuxolimab. The receptors shown here come from an adult with an advanced solid tumor such as melanoma, head and neck, liver or kidney cancer. CDR3s include the opening cysteine and the closing phenylalanine or tryptophan. Fields, in order: CDR3 protein, V gene, J gene.

CDR3: CASSPNRGTYEQYF
V: TRBV5-1
J: TRBJ2-7

CDR3: CASSEFSVNTEAFF
V: TRBV2
J: TRBJ1-1

CDR3: CASSLRETGNTIYF
V: TRBV5-1
J: TRBJ1-3

CDR3: CASSLSGVSTDTQYF
V: TRBV18
J: TRBJ2-3

CDR3: CSVGTSGGRNEQYF
V: TRBV29-1
J: TRBJ2-7

CDR3: CASSYYEQYF
V: TRBV27
J: TRBJ2-7

CDR3: CASSLGQGFSYEQYF
V: TRBV7-7
J: TRBJ2-7

CDR3: CAIRRDTTNTGELFF
V: TRBV6-1
J: TRBJ2-2

CDR3: CASSPPGTGVGETQYF
V: TRBV18
J: TRBJ2-5

CDR3: CASSLRTYTEAFF
V: TRBV5-1
J: TRBJ1-1

CDR3: CASRGQGANTGELFF
V: TRBV2
J: TRBJ2-2

CDR3: CATSRGAAGTGNEKLFF
V: TRBV15
J: TRBJ1-4

CDR3: CASRKRGAIPHTDTQYF
V: TRBV27
J: TRBJ2-3

CDR3: CASSLELLGYGYTF
V: TRBV5-1
J: TRBJ1-2

CDR3: CASSSGQQNSPLHF
V: TRBV18
J: TRBJ1-6

CDR3: CANVAGVGNTIYF
V: TRBV18
J: TRBJ1-3

CDR3: CASSEGQGDQPQHF
V: TRBV10-1
J: TRBJ1-5

CDR3: CATGGVLGEQFF
V: TRBV25-1
J: TRBJ2-1

CDR3: CASRPWTGDEKLFF
V: TRBV6-5
J: TRBJ1-4

CDR3: CASSAMDSQGDTNTIYF
V: TRBV19
J: TRBJ1-3

CDR3: CASSPGAGLNTEAFF
V: TRBV18
J: TRBJ1-1

CDR3: CASSQGLGTEAFF
V: TRBV14
J: TRBJ1-1

CDR3: CASSQQRDRGLGNTIYF
V: TRBV4-1
J: TRBJ1-3

CDR3: CAISESGDRGRGYGYTF
V: TRBV10-3
J: TRBJ1-2

CDR3: CASSELAGRSNQPQHF
V: TRBV6-1
J: TRBJ1-5

CDR3: CASSQGARGNTIYF
V: TRBV6-5
J: TRBJ1-3

CDR3: CASTDRGGTEAFF
V: TRBV6-1
J: TRBJ1-1

CDR3: CASSDESRAGGARNTIYF
V: TRBV25-1
J: TRBJ1-3

CDR3: CASSDTGVTYEQYF
V: TRBV2
J: TRBJ2-7

CDR3: CSVEGFRSTGELFF
V: TRBV29-1
J: TRBJ2-2

CDR3: CASRITTASSYNSPLHF
V: TRBV5-1
J: TRBJ1-6

CDR3: CASSRQGGITYGYTF
V: TRBV5-6
J: TRBJ1-2

CDR3: CASSSTGTNYEQYF
V: TRBV5-1
J: TRBJ2-7

CDR3: CASSLYWDPFTDTQYF
V: TRBV7-2
J: TRBJ2-3

CDR3: CASSWVHREVQPQHF
V: TRBV28
J: TRBJ1-5

CDR3: CASSLTYEQYF
V: TRBV5-5
J: TRBJ2-7

CDR3: CASSDAGQGNSPLHF
V: TRBV28
J: TRBJ1-6

CDR3: CASRTRGGEETQYF
V: TRBV19
J: TRBJ2-5

CDR3: CASSQGKFLRGENIQYF
V: TRBV5-1
J: TRBJ2-4

CDR3: CASGLEGRGRTEAFF
V: TRBV12-5
J: TRBJ1-1

CDR3: CAISGKGGDTEAFF
V: TRBV10-3
J: TRBJ1-1

CDR3: CATRDRGAYEQYF
V: TRBV19
J: TRBJ2-7

CDR3: CASSVGGRVDLNTEAFF
V: TRBV9
J: TRBJ1-1

CDR3: CASSVDRDGYTF
V: TRBV9
J: TRBJ1-2

CDR3: CASSLGAGLLLNEQFF
V: TRBV5-5
J: TRBJ2-1

CDR3: CASSMVRGSYGYTF
V: TRBV19
J: TRBJ1-2

CDR3: CASSPQGVRTDTQYF
V: TRBV11-2
J: TRBJ2-3

CDR3: CASSSDRGPGNTIYF
V: TRBV7-2
J: TRBJ1-3

CDR3: CASSTGQGRSYEQYF
V: TRBV18
J: TRBJ2-7

CDR3: CASSRSGVGDYEQYF
V: TRBV27
J: TRBJ2-7

CDR3: CASSPMDNLRNTIYF
V: TRBV11-2
J: TRBJ1-3

CDR3: CASSRTGDSNQPQHF
V: TRBV7-8
J: TRBJ1-5

CDR3: CASSSRQGAGEAFF
V: TRBV5-1
J: TRBJ1-1

CDR3: CASSPNPGLDTDTQYF
V: TRBV13
J: TRBJ2-3

CDR3: CASSFTSGNTQYF
V: TRBV27
J: TRBJ2-3

CDR3: CASSPRLAGATDTQYF
V: TRBV7-9
J: TRBJ2-3

CDR3: CASSAGGSSYNEQFF
V: TRBV9
J: TRBJ2-1

CDR3: CASSPDRGEQYF
V: TRBV18
J: TRBJ2-7

CDR3: CASSPRQGASNTEAFF
V: TRBV18
J: TRBJ1-1